The 20 T cell receptor beta chains given below trace back to one sample, sequenced in a study of post-analysis software for immune sequencing data. Whole-study results and caveats: Controls had lower frequencies than patients of four or five TRBV segments, which included TRBV5-6, TRBV5-1 and TRBV20-1.

Unique molecular identifiers were built into the TCR beta cDNA libraries. TCRdb reprocessed the PCR reads via MiXCR and lists one record per CDR3 protein. The sample records hundreds of thousands of distinct CDR3 sequences, over 45% being singletons. Antigen specificity for these receptors is unknown. Specimen: blood. The origin of the receptors is a girl aged 2-10 years with multiple sclerosis.

This clonotype was observed once. V usage is TRBV4-2 and J usage is TRBJ2-5; a weak D match, TRBD2 (6 bases). Germline loops: CDR1 LGHNA, CDR2 YNFKEQ. The CDR3 has 15 amino acids. Trimming removed 0 bases from V and 11 bases from J, with 19 bases in between. Written as DNA, the CDR3 is TGTGCCAGCAGCCAAGAGGGACTCGGGGCTGGGGAGCAGTACTTC. Translated: CASSQEGLGAGEQYF.

The CDR3 bases are TGCAGTGCCGAAACCGCCGGGAATAATGAGCAGTTCTTC. Translating gives CSAETAGNNEQFF. The rearrangement joins TRBV20-1 to TRBJ2-1; D perhaps matches TRBD2 (5 bases). The germline V and J ends were trimmed by 6 bases and 7 bases, with 16 bases remaining between them. From germline, CDR1 is DFQATT and CDR2 SNEGSKA (reference sequence). The CDR3 sequence is 13 residues long.

The chain couples TRBV6-5 to TRBJ1-2, with 8 bases matching TRBD1. Germline V gene lookup returns CDR1 MNHEY and CDR2 SVGAGI. The CDR3 consists of 14 residues. With 4 bases clipped from V and 4 bases from J, the junction kept 5 bases outside the gene matches. The CDR3 region is CASSSGTGFYGYTF. The CDR3 bases are TGTGCCAGCAGTTCCGGGACAGGATTCTATGGCTACACCTTC.

The DNA for the CDR3 is TGTGCCAGCAGCGAACCAGGACTAGCGGAGGTCACGCAGTATTTT. Residues: CASSEPGLAEVTQYF. The J gene is TRBJ2-3, the V gene TRBV7-2; 10 positions match TRBD2. The CDR3 totals 15 residues. Germline V gene sequence: CDR1 SGHTA, CDR2 FQGNSA. The ends lost 5 bases at V and 9 bases at J; junction bases unmatched: 11.

This chain connects TRBV7-6 to TRBJ1-1; TRBD1 matches 12 bases. The CDR3 length is 19 residues. V was pared by 5 bases and J by 4 bases, with 17 bases of the junction left unmatched. Germline-derived CDR1 and CDR2 are SGHVS and FNYEAQ. The DNA of the CDR3 is TGTGCCAGCAGCCCTCTCAGATCCGGGACAGGGGGCAGGGTCACTGAAGCTTTCTTT. Its protein is CASSPLRSGTGGRVTEAFF.

The chain has TRBV7-2 and TRBJ2-4; the match to TRBD1 covers 8 bases. The last part of the DNA fits TRBJ2-7 better; the J call may be wrong. The germline V gene encodes CDR1 SGHTA and CDR2 FQGNSA. This CDR3 is built from 13 residues. Written as DNA, the CDR3 is TGTGCCAGCAGCTTCCGGACAGGGCGCGAGCAGTACTTC. Residues: CASSFRTGREQYF.

This clonotype was counted between two and nine times. One end of the junction fails to match germline, which may point to a read error. V usage is TRBV11-2 and J usage is TRBJ2-3; D is possibly TRBD2 (6 bases). The V gene's germline CDR1 is SGHAT and CDR2 FQNNGV. The length of the CDR3 is 15 residues. CDR3 DNA: TGTGCCAGCGGCTTACTAGGGGAGGTCGCAGATACGCAGTATTTT. It translates to CASGLLGEVADTQYF.

This clonotype has more than one count but fewer than ten. J is TRBJ1-2 and V is TRBV27; 7 bases agree with TRBD1. CDR3 size: 13 residues. The trim removed 5 bases at V and 4 bases at J, leaving 4 bases unmatched. From germline, CDR1 is MNHEY and CDR2 SMNVEV (reference sequence). The CDR3 DNA follows: TGTGCCAGCAGTCCTTCAGGGGGCTATGGCTACACCTTC. Protein sequence: CASSPSGGYGYTF.

V and J are TRBV24-1 and TRBJ2-5; 7 bases agree with TRBD2. There are 13 residues in the CDR3. Germline V gives CDR1 KGHDR, CDR2 SFDVKD. V dropped 3 bases and J dropped 7; count of bases not matched to a gene: 4. The CDR3 DNA reads TGTGCCACCAGTGATGGACTAGAGGGGACCCAGTACTTC. Its protein product is CATSDGLEGTQYF.

The chain has TRBV6-5 and TRBJ1-4; TRBD1 agrees at 8 bases. The CDR3 runs 16 residues. Germline V CDR1 and CDR2: MNHEY, SVGAGI. V was pared by 5 bases and J by 4 bases, with 9 bases of the junction left unmatched. CDR3 region: CASSVRGDRYNEKLFF. As DNA, the CDR3 is TGTGCCAGCAGTGTCCGAGGGGACAGGTATAATGAAAAACTGTTTTTT.

The chain employs TRBV12-3 or TRBV12-4 and TRBJ2-7; D is uncertain. Trimming took 1 base from V and 5 from J, leaving 9 bases between them. This CDR3 has 13 amino acids. In nucleotides, the CDR3 is TGTGCCAGCAGTTTAGGCTTAGGGAACGAGCAGTACTTC. Amino acid sequence: CASSLGLGNEQYF.

This chain connects TRBV18 to TRBJ2-5; D may be TRBD1 (6 bases). Germline V CDR1 and CDR2: KGHSH, LQKENI. The CDR3 has 15 amino acids. The V and J ends lost 6 bases and 1 base respectively, with 15 bases between them. The CDR3 nucleotides read TGTGCCAGCTCCGGGATGACAGGTATCCAAGAGACCCAGTACTTC. The encoded protein is CASSGMTGIQETQYF.

This clonotype was seen only a few times. The chain couples TRBV7-9 to TRBJ2-5; D is unclear. V shed 2 bases and J shed 2 bases, with 9 bases lying between them. CDR3 length: 14 residues. Germline V lookup: CDR1 SEHNR, CDR2 FQNEAQ (reference sequence). CDR3 protein: CASSLTRRQETQYF. The CDR3, as DNA: TGTGCCAGCAGCTTAACGCGGCGACAAGAGACCCAGTACTTC.

This clonotype was counted between two and nine times. The CDR3 protein is CASSLTGDTGELFF. CDR3 nucleotide sequence: TGCGCCAGCAGCTTGACGGGGGACACCGGGGAGCTGTTTTTT. The chain joins TRBV5-1 to TRBJ2-2, with a possible D match to TRBD2 (6 bases). This CDR3 has 14 amino acids. Looked up from germline, CDR1 is SGHRS and CDR2 is YFSETQ. V was trimmed by 1 base and J by 3 bases, leaving 7 bases between them.

This clonotype has more than one count but fewer than ten. The gene calls are TRBV29-1 and TRBJ2-5; 9 bases line up with TRBD1. TRBJ2-7 matches the DNA end more closely, so the J call is doubtful. CDR1 and CDR2 (germline): SQVTM, ANQGSEA. The CDR3 runs 12 residues. The CDR3 sequence: CSVGQGVYEQYF. The CDR3 coding sequence is TGCAGCGTTGGACAGGGGGTCTACGAGCAGTACTTC.

The chain recombines TRBV6-5 with TRBJ1-1; 9 bases fit TRBD1. This CDR3 comprises 15 residues. With V trimmed by 6 bases and J by 6 bases, 11 bases remained unmatched. Germline CDR1 and CDR2: MNHEY and SVGAGI. The CDR3 nucleotides are TGTGCCAGCAGACATACCGACAGGGGGGACCCTGAAGCTTTCTTT. Translation gives CASRHTDRGDPEAFF.

The sample holds one count of this clonotype. The V and J genes are TRBV29-1 and TRBJ2-1, with TRBD1 matching 10 bases. Trimming at V came to 5 bases and at J to 13 bases, leaving 11 bases not matched to a gene. This CDR3 is 13 amino acids long. In germline, CDR1 is SQVTM, CDR2 ANQGSEA. In DNA form, the CDR3 reads TGCAGCGTTATGGGACAGGGGACCGCTTATCAGTTCTTC. Protein sequence: CSVMGQGTAYQFF.

The chain combines TRBV20-1 with TRBJ2-1, with TRBD2 matching 9 bases. Germline assignment: CDR1 DFQATT and CDR2 SNEGSKA (reference sequence). V shed 0 bases and J 3 bases; nucleotides not matched to a gene: 9. The CDR3 has 17 amino acids. This chain's CDR3 is CSARDWASGKNYNEQFF. CDR3 coding DNA: TGCAGTGCTAGAGATTGGGCTAGCGGGAAAAACTACAATGAGCAGTTCTTC.

The CDR3, as DNA: TGTGCCAGCAAGGGGAGTTACATTCAGTACTTC. Translation gives CASKGSYIQYF. The genes are TRBV6-1 and TRBJ2-4; D tentatively fits TRBD1 or TRBD2 (5 bases each). This CDR3 is 11 amino acids long. V lost 7 bases, J lost 8 bases, and 9 bases lay in between. The V gene's germline CDR1 is MNHNS and CDR2 SASEGT.

This clonotype was detected a few times. CDR3 coding DNA: TGCGCCAGCCGACCTCCGGGACTAGCGGGATACAATGAGCAGTTCTTC. It codes for CASRPPGLAGYNEQFF. The chain employs TRBV5-1 and TRBJ2-1; 13 bases map to TRBD2. V trimming: 7 bases; J trimming: 4 bases; junction bases outside the gene matches: 8. The CDR3 spans 16 residues. Germline loops: CDR1 SGHRS, CDR2 YFSETQ. Supplemented by reference TRBV5-1 and TRBJ2-1, the full variable domain reads KAGVTQTPRYLIKTRGQQVTLSCSPISGHRSVSWYQQTPGQGLQFLFEYFSETQRNKGNFPGRFSGRQFSNSRSEMNVSTLELGDSALYLCASRPPGLAGYNEQFFGPGTRLTVL.